A single sample is the source of the 17 T cell receptor beta chains below, sequenced in a study of blood T cells in healthy people across ages. Combining a sample-barcoded 5' primer with a J-beta primer mix, a second PCR ran for roughly 7 to 12 cycles. TCRdb processed the 5' RACE reads anew with MiXCR; each CDR3 protein has one entry. The sample has hundreds of thousands of distinct CDR3 sequences, 35% to 45% seen once; the top ten hold around 20%. Sequences were obtained from blood. The source is a woman aged 55-70 years in good health.

This clonotype occurred once. The chain employs TRBV12-3 or TRBV12-4 and TRBJ2-1; TRBD2 aligns across 13 bases. The length of the CDR3 is 14 residues. Unmatched junction bases numbered 7, after V lost 7 bases and J lost 10 bases. The chain's CDR3 is CASKAGLAGWEQFF. The CDR3 nucleotides are TGTGCCAGCAAGGCGGGACTAGCGGGGTGGGAGCAGTTCTTC.

The chain couples TRBV27 to TRBJ2-1; 7 bases line up with TRBD2. The J call is doubtful: the DNA matches TRBJ2-7 better. The CDR3 length is 14 residues. CDR1 is MNHEY and CDR2 is SMNVEV in the germline V gene (reference sequence). CDR3 amino acids: CAASKGRAYNEQYF. CDR3 DNA sequence: TGTGCCGCCTCCAAGGGGAGGGCCTACAATGAGCAGTACTTC.

The V call is TRBV29-1, the J call TRBJ1-2; TRBD1 matches at 7 bases. With 6 bases clipped from V and 8 bases from J, the junction kept 21 bases outside the gene matches. Germline V gene data show CDR1 as SQVTM and CDR2 as ANQGSEA. The CDR3 runs 16 residues. The CDR3 sequence: CSVVTDPTGTGRGYTF. For the CDR3, the DNA is TGCAGCGTCGTTACGGACCCGACAGGGACGGGCAGGGGCTACACCTTC.

At least ten counts were recorded for this clonotype. The V and J genes are TRBV6-5 and TRBJ2-7; 10 bases are shared with TRBD2. V was pared by 0 bases and J by 3 bases, with 5 bases of the junction left unmatched. CDR1 MNHEY and CDR2 SVGAGI come from the germline V gene. The CDR3 covers 16 residues. The CDR3 is CASSYSSSGSIYEQYF. The CDR3, as DNA: TGTGCCAGCAGTTACTCGTCTAGCGGGAGCATCTACGAGCAGTACTTC.

The rearrangement uses TRBV2 and TRBJ2-4, with unresolved D. The J call may be faulty, since TRBJ2-7 better matches the DNA end. This CDR3 has 14 amino acids. Germline CDR1 SNHLY, CDR2 FYNNEI. The CDR3 is CATEDGETSYEQYF. The CDR3 region has the DNA TGTGCCACCGAGGATGGCGAGACCTCCTACGAGCAGTACTTC.

This clonotype was counted only a few times. The chain has TRBV20-1 and TRBJ2-5, with D maybe TRBD2 (6 bases). Trimming left V 6 bases short and J 2 bases short, with 22 bases between. The germline V gene has CDR1 DFQATT and CDR2 SNEGSKA (reference sequence). The CDR3 runs to 16 residues. CDR3 protein: CSAPQMGGVRQETQYF. The CDR3 nucleotides are TGCAGTGCCCCCCAAATGGGGGGAGTTCGGCAAGAGACCCAGTACTTC.

V and J are TRBV10-3 and TRBJ2-1; the D is unclear. V gave up 7 bases and J gave up 0 bases, with 10 bases separating them. Germline V gene sequence: CDR1 ENHRY, CDR2 SYGVKD. CDR3 length: 14 amino acids. The DNA of the CDR3 is TGTGCCATCATGCCGTCAACCTCCTACAATGAGCAGTTCTTC. The encoded protein is CAIMPSTSYNEQFF.

This clonotype has just a few counts. This chain uses TRBV7-9 with TRBJ2-5; D tentatively reads TRBD1 or TRBD2 (5 bases each). Trimming stripped 4 bases from V and 11 bases from J, with 23 bases between. The CDR3 totals 15 residues. Germline V gives CDR1 SEHNR, CDR2 FQNEAQ (reference sequence). The CDR3 bases are TGTGCCAGCAGCTCCGGCTGGCAGGGAGCTGGTGAGCAGTACTTC. Protein product: CASSSGWQGAGEQYF.

The chain employs TRBV6-5 and TRBJ2-5; D is undetermined. Matching the DNA end better, TRBJ2-7 makes the J call doubtful. CDR1 is MNHEY, CDR2 SVGAGI, per germline. This CDR3 contains 16 residues. The CDR3 region has the DNA TGTGCCAGCAGTCCACCGGGTGGGCCTTCGATCTACGAGCAGTACTTC. It translates to CASSPPGGPSIYEQYF.

V usage is TRBV27 and J usage is TRBJ2-1, with D possibly TRBD1 on 5 matching bases. Germline V gene lookup returns CDR1 MNHEY and CDR2 SMNVEV (reference sequence). The CDR3 is 14 residues long. Between the trimmed V and J ends, which lost 3 bases and 6 bases, there was a span of 12 bases. This CDR3 reads CASSFKGIPNEQFF. DNA for the CDR3: TGTGCCAGCAGTTTCAAGGGGATCCCCAATGAGCAGTTCTTC.

This clonotype was detected ten times or more. The gene calls are TRBV29-1 and TRBJ2-4; 9 bases match TRBD2. The trim removed 7 bases at V and 5 bases at J, leaving 6 bases unmatched. The CDR3 consists of 13 residues. Germline CDR1 SQVTM, CDR2 ANQGSEA. CDR3 coding DNA: TGCAGCGCAGGACTAGCGTCTGAAAACATTCAGTACTTC. It is translated as CSAGLASENIQYF. The full variable domain, in which reference TRBV29-1 and TRBJ2-4 provide the parts outside the CDR3, is SAVISQKPSRDICQRGTSLTIQCQVDSQVTMMFWYRQQPGQSLTLIATANQGSEATYESGFVIDKFPISRPNLTFSTLTVSNMSPEDSSIYLCSAGLASENIQYFGAGTRLSVL.

This clonotype was counted many times. V and J are TRBV10-3 and TRBJ2-3; the D gene could be TRBD1 or TRBD2 (5 bases each). V lost 2 bases and J 6 bases, leaving 18 bases between the germline ends. The germline CDR1 and CDR2 sequences are ENHRY and SYGVKD. The CDR3 length is 16 residues. The CDR3 sequence: CAISEPPDTRGDTQYF. The CDR3 coding sequence is TGTGCCATCAGTGAGCCGCCCGACACCCGGGGCGATACGCAGTATTTT.

V gene TRBV29-1 combines with J gene TRBJ2-5, with 9 bases matching TRBD1. The J call may be faulty, since TRBJ2-7 better matches the DNA end. This CDR3 is built from 11 residues. Germline-derived CDR1 and CDR2 are SQVTM and ANQGSEA. CDR3: CSVDRGTEQYF. The CDR3 DNA is TGCAGCGTGGACAGGGGTACCGAGCAGTACTTC.

The V and J genes are TRBV28 and TRBJ2-1, with 9 bases identical to TRBD2. V lost 4 bases to trimming and J lost 7 bases; unmatched junction nucleotides: 11. Per germline, CDR1 MDHEN and CDR2 SYDVKM. CDR3 length equals 16 residues. This CDR3 is CASSSPSRLAVNEQFF. In nucleotides, the CDR3 is TGTGCCAGCAGTTCCCCCTCCCGACTAGCGGTTAATGAGCAGTTCTTC.

The V gene is TRBV3-1, the J gene TRBJ1-5; D uncertain. Germline V gene lookup returns CDR1 LGHDT and CDR2 YNNKEL (reference sequence). Trimming took off 2 bases at V and 6 bases at J, with 5 bases between the two ends. This CDR3 contains 12 residues. The chain's CDR3 is CASSQSSQPQHF. As DNA, the CDR3 is TGTGCCAGCAGCCAATCCAGTCAGCCCCAGCATTTT.

The rearrangement links TRBV7-2 to TRBJ2-1; 7 bases are a match to TRBD1. Germline V gene lookup returns CDR1 SGHTA and CDR2 FQGNSA. There are 15 residues in the CDR3. J gave up 10 bases and V 0 bases, and 9 bases lay outside the gene matches. The CDR3 sequence: CASSLATGQTYEQFF. In DNA form, the CDR3 reads TGTGCCAGCAGCTTAGCAACGGGACAGACCTACGAGCAGTTCTTC.

The chain uses TRBV21-1 and TRBJ1-2. TRBV21-1 is designated a pseudogene. The CDR3 length is 15 residues. The CDR3 spells CASTKGPRVPYGYTF. The CDR3 coding sequence is TGTGCCAGCACCAAGGGACCGAGGGTCCCCTATGGCTACACCTTC.